One sample yielded the 3 T cell receptor beta chains listed below, sequenced in a study of neurological immune-mediated disorders. TCRdb re-called the 5' RACE reads through MiXCR, storing one row per CDR3 protein. The sample holds 20,000 to 25,000 distinct CDR3 sequences; roughly 6.2% are singletons and the top ten take 45%. What was sequenced was CD8+ T cells from blood. The receptors derive from a man in his late teens or twenties in good health.

Many counts were recorded for this clonotype. The chain combines TRBV4-1 with TRBJ2-7, with D possibly matching TRBD2 (7 bases). Germline V lookup: CDR1 MGHRA, CDR2 YSYEKL. This CDR3 has 14 residues. Trimming removed 5 bases at V and 2 bases at J, with 13 bases between. This CDR3 is CASSSRGGAYEQYF. In DNA form, the CDR3 reads TGCGCCAGCAGCTCGAGAGGGGGGGCCTACGAGCAGTACTTC.

This clonotype was picked up many times. This chain links TRBV9 with TRBJ2-1, with D uncertain. CDR1 SGDLS and CDR2 YYNGEE come from the germline V gene. CDR3 length: 11 amino acids. The V end lost 1 base, the J end lost 9 bases, and 5 bases lay between the germline ends. For the CDR3, the DNA is TGTGCCAGCAGCGTAACAAGTGAGCAGTTCTTC. Its protein product is CASSVTSEQFF.

This clonotype was seen repeatedly, ten times or more. The genes are TRBV29-1 and TRBJ2-5; D might be TRBD2 (5 bases). The CDR3 has 16 amino acids. Trimming removed 6 bases from V and 5 bases from J, with 25 bases in between. Germline V CDR1 and CDR2: SQVTM, ANQGSEA. The CDR3 sequence: CSVNGIFSGVGETQYF. The CDR3 DNA follows: TGCAGCGTGAATGGGATTTTTTCCGGGGTCGGGGAGACCCAGTACTTC.